Presented here are 25 T cell receptor beta chains from one specimen sequenced in a study of tumor and adjacent non-tumor tissue in lung cancer. No cell sorting was done before RNA was extracted from the tissue. TCRbeta libraries were built with three rounds of nested PCR, modified from ARM-PCR. TCRdb redid the calling of the multiplex PCR reads with MiXCR, one entry per CDR3 protein. The sample lists 85,000 to 100,000 distinct CDR3 sequences, about 67% occurring once. Sequencing used lung tumor tissue. The source of these receptors is a man in his sixties with non-small cell lung cancer.

Concerning this clonotype: A read error may account for a junction end that differs from germline. This sequence joins TRBV12-3 or TRBV12-4 and TRBJ2-7; no clear D gene. The CDR3 loop spans 13 amino acids. CDR3 sequence (DNA): TGTGCCAGCAGTTTGCAGAGCGCGTACGATCAGTACTTC. Translation: CASSLQSAYDQYF.

In the case of this clonotype: In this CDR3 the conserved last residue, phenylalanine or tryptophan, is missing, so a read error is likely. The V gene is TRBV2, the J gene TRBJ1-3, with D unresolved. CDR3 length: 14 amino acids. Germline CDR1 reads SNHLY; CDR2 reads FYNNEI. The V end was cut by 6 bases, the J end by 2 bases, with 11 bases between. The DNA for the CDR3 is TGTGCCAGCAGCCCCGGTCGAACTGGAAACACCATATATCTT. Its protein is CASSPGRTGNTIYL.

The table lists this clonotype with many counts. V is TRBV6-1 and J is TRBJ2-7; weak D call: TRBD1 (5 bases). This CDR3 has 14 residues. Trimming left V 1 base short and J 0 bases short, with 7 bases between. CDR1 MNHNS and CDR2 SASEGT come from the germline V gene. CDR3 sequence reads: CASSEGGYSYEQYF. The DNA of the CDR3 is TGTGCCAGCAGTGAAGGGGGCTACTCCTACGAGCAGTACTTC.

About this clonotype itself: The junction shows a germline mismatch at one end, possibly a read error. The chain is built from TRBV28 and TRBJ2-3; D not resolved. Germline V gene data show CDR1 as MDHEN and CDR2 as SYDVKM. This CDR3 contains 15 residues. The CDR3 nucleotides are TGTGCTAGCAGAACCAGAAACCAAGGCACAGATACGCATTATTTT. Its protein is CASRTRNQGTDTHYF.

On this clonotype: The conserved phenylalanine or tryptophan is not found at the CDR3 terminus, so this likely reflects a read error. The V and J genes are TRBV11-3 and TRBJ1-1, with D perhaps matching TRBD1 (6 bases). This CDR3 has 14 amino acids. Per the germline V gene, CDR1 is SGHNT and CDR2 is YENEEA. Deletions cut 5 bases from V and 8 bases from J, with 18 bases between. The CDR3: CASSIRQAAAEAFI. The CDR3 region has the DNA TGTGCCAGCAGCATCCGACAGGCGGCCGCCGAAGCTTTCATT.

J is TRBJ1-2 and V is TRBV10-2; D not resolved. The CDR3 sequence is 12 residues long. V was pared by 7 bases and J by 3 bases, with 9 bases between. CDR1 and CDR2 (germline): WSHSY, SAAADI. The CDR3, as DNA: TGCGCCAGCAAGGGCCTCTACTATGGCTACACCTTC. Its protein is CASKGLYYGYTF.

This clonotype was recorded once. The junction differs from germline at one of its ends, possibly a read error. This chain links TRBV6-2 or TRBV6-3 with TRBJ1-5; TRBD1 aligns across 8 bases. CDR3 length: 13 amino acids. In germline, CDR1 is MNHEY, CDR2 SVGEGT. The CDR3 sequence is CVSNDRGHQPQHF. CDR3 nucleotide sequence: TGTGTCAGCAACGACAGGGGACATCAGCCCCAGCATTTT.

With regard to this clonotype: One end of the junction is discordant with germline, which a read error may explain. The rearrangement links TRBV4-3 to TRBJ1-2; a weak D match, TRBD1 (5 bases). The CDR3 is made up of 15 amino acids. CDR1 and CDR2 from the germline V gene are LGHNA and YSLEER. CDR3 loop: CVSSQDLGVRYGYTF. The CDR3 bases are TGCGTCAGCAGCCAAGATTTAGGGGTTCGCTATGGCTACACCTTC.

This clonotype was picked up many times. V gene TRBV5-1 combines with J gene TRBJ1-6; D perhaps matches TRBD1 (5 bases). The CDR3 runs to 16 residues. The ends were cut back, 0 bases at V and 0 bases at J, with 7 bases in the middle. Looked up from germline, CDR1 is SGHRS and CDR2 is YFSETQ. The CDR3 DNA reads as TGCGCCAGCAGCTTGGAAGACAGCTCCTATAATTCACCCCTCCACTTT. This sequence encodes CASSLEDSSYNSPLHF. The whole variable domain, remainder taken from reference TRBV5-1 and TRBJ1-6, is KAGVTQTPRYLIKTRGQQVTLSCSPISGHRSVSWYQQTPGQGLQFLFEYFSETQRNKGNFPGRFSGRQFSNSRSEMNVSTLELGDSALYLCASSLEDSSYNSPLHFGNGTRLTVT.

Points on this clonotype: The CDR3 ends on some other residue instead of the conserved phenylalanine or tryptophan, so this is likely a read error. The chain joins TRBV5-5 to TRBJ1-1, with D perhaps matching TRBD1 (6 bases). The CDR3 is 12 residues long. Germline V gives CDR1 SGHKS, CDR2 YYEKEE (reference sequence). Trimming pared 6 bases from V and 5 bases from J, leaving 11 bases between. CDR3 region: CASTPTGTEAFS. CDR3 DNA: TGTGCCAGCACCCCAACAGGGACTGAAGCTTTCTCT.

The chain carries TRBV12-3 or TRBV12-4 and TRBJ2-1; 15 bases map to TRBD2. The V segment lost 8 bases and the J segment 5 bases; nucleotides outside the gene matches: 7. This CDR3 contains 16 residues. The CDR3 sequence is CASGLAGGWRNNEQFF. CDR3 in DNA: TGTGCCAGCGGACTAGCGGGGGGGTGGAGAAACAATGAGCAGTTCTTC.

In regard to this clonotype: One junction end disagrees with the germline gene, perhaps due to a read error. J is TRBJ2-7 and V is TRBV6-6; 7 nucleotides align to TRBD2. The CDR3 has 16 amino acids. Germline assignment: CDR1 MNHNY and CDR2 SVGAGI (reference sequence). CDR3 region: CARSYGAGIGAYKQYF. The CDR3 DNA reads as TGTGCCAGAAGTTACGGAGCGGGGATTGGGGCCTACAAGCAGTACTTC.

The sample holds many counts of this clonotype. The V call is TRBV29-1, the J call TRBJ1-1; D unclear. Trimming took 7 bases from V and 7 from J, leaving 13 bases between them. This CDR3 spans 11 amino acids. In germline, CDR1 is SQVTM, CDR2 ANQGSEA. CDR3 region: CSASPGLEAFF. The DNA of the CDR3 is TGCAGCGCCTCCCCCGGGCTTGAAGCTTTCTTT.

This clonotype was observed a few times. Being one base from a much bigger clone, this may be a read error. J is TRBJ2-1 and V is TRBV12-3 or TRBV12-4; TRBD2 matches 8 bases. This CDR3 is 15 amino acids long. Trimming removed 5 bases from V and 4 bases from J; junction bases left unmatched: 7. CDR3 nucleotide sequence: TGTGCCAGCAGTCACCGACTAGCGACTTACAATGAGCAGTTCTTC. Translated, it gives CASSHRLATYNEQFF.

This clonotype was recorded at least ten times. The rearrangement links TRBV20-1 to TRBJ1-1; TRBD1 aligns across 9 bases. Per germline, CDR1 DFQATT and CDR2 SNEGSKA (reference sequence). The CDR3 runs 14 residues. With V trimmed by 5 bases and J by 7 bases, 11 bases remained unmatched. This CDR3 is CSAGRGTGPIEAFF. Here the CDR3 DNA reads TGCAGTGCTGGGAGGGGGACAGGGCCAATTGAAGCTTTCTTT.

As regards this clonotype: The germline gene is not matched at one end of the junction; a read error may be the cause. This rearrangement joins TRBV12-3 or TRBV12-4 to TRBJ1-5, with 8 positions matching TRBD1. The CDR3 contains 15 residues. CDR3 DNA sequence: TGTGACAGCAGTTTAGACGACAGGGGTGATCAGCCCCAGCATTTT. It translates to CDSSLDDRGDQPQHF.

Ten or more counts support this clonotype. The CDR3 sequence: CTSSQVLGVSRYPTHTQYF. The CDR3 bases are TGCACCAGCAGCCAAGTCCTGGGGGTTTCGCGATACCCCACCCATACGCAGTATTTT. The rearrangement joins TRBV1 to TRBJ2-3; the D call of TRBD1 is as the table states it, not checked on the DNA. TRBV1 counts as a pseudogene. The CDR3 is made up of 19 amino acids.

The rearrangement links TRBV18 to TRBJ2-3; the D is unclear. Per germline, CDR1 KGHSH and CDR2 LQKENI. The CDR3 runs to 11 residues. V shed 6 bases and J shed 4 bases, with 5 bases lying between them. The CDR3 DNA is TGTGCCAGCTCCGATTCAGATACGCAGTATTTT. It encodes CASSDSDTQYF.

A remark on this clonotype: The final CDR3 position lacks the conserved phenylalanine or tryptophan, pointing to a likely read error. This rearrangement joins TRBV6-5 to TRBJ2-3, with D tentatively TRBD2 (5 bases). Germline V gene sequence: CDR1 MNHEY, CDR2 SVGAGI. This CDR3 is built from 14 residues. The CDR3 DNA is TGTGCCATCAGTTACAGAGGGCTGGAGGATACGCAGTATCTT. This encodes CAISYRGLEDTQYL.

This chain links TRBV20-1 with TRBJ1-5; D call uncertain. Trimming took off 0 bases at V and 4 bases at J, with 7 bases between the two ends. Per the germline V gene, CDR1 is DFQATT and CDR2 is SNEGSKA (reference sequence). The length of the CDR3 is 13 residues. This CDR3 is CSARDLGNQPQHF. Written as DNA, the CDR3 is TGCAGTGCTAGAGATCTGGGAAATCAGCCCCAGCATTTT.

In its sample, this clonotype was seen many times. The V call is TRBV12-3 or TRBV12-4, the J call TRBJ1-5; tentative D call: TRBD1 (5 bases). The CDR3 extends over 15 amino acids. Trimming left V 3 bases short and J 3 bases short, with 12 bases between. The CDR3 region has the DNA TGTGCCAGCAGTTTGGGAGGGACTTTCAATCAGCCCCAGCATTTT. Protein sequence: CASSLGGTFNQPQHF.

In this sample, this clonotype turned up many times. The chain recombines TRBV6-5 with TRBJ2-7, with D maybe TRBD2 (6 bases). Per the germline V gene, CDR1 is MNHEY and CDR2 is SVGAGI. The CDR3 is made up of 15 amino acids. The V end lost 2 bases, the J end lost 6 bases, and 17 bases lay between the germline ends. CDR3: CASSYTSQVGGEQYF. CDR3 DNA: TGTGCCAGCAGTTACACTAGCCAAGTCGGGGGCGAGCAGTACTTC.

Concerning this clonotype itself: Just one base apart from a much larger clone, this may be a read error. The gene calls are TRBV29-1 and TRBJ2-5; D gene uncertain. The germline CDR1 and CDR2 sequences are SQVTM and ANQGSEA. Trimming cost V 6 bases and J 5 bases, with 22 bases left between them. CDR3 length: 15 residues. The CDR3 bases are TGCAGCGTGGCCCGGACGCCTTGTGTCCTCGAGACCCAGTACTTC. Translated: CSVARTPCVLETQYF.

In this sample, this clonotype turned up many times. The chain combines TRBV7-8 with TRBJ1-1; D might be TRBD1 (5 bases). Germline CDR1 SGHVS, CDR2 FQNEAQ. This CDR3 region has 14 residues. Trimming cost V 4 bases and J 1 base, with 10 bases left between them. The CDR3 DNA is TGTGCCAGCAGCTCGACAGCCTGGAACACTGAAGCTTTCTTT. Translating gives CASSSTAWNTEAFF.

CDR3 amino acids: CASSLWWSRGRLPMNTEAFF. The CDR3, as DNA: TGTGCCAGCAGTTTATGGTGGAGCAGGGGGCGCTTACCCATGAACACTGAAGCTTTCTTT. The rearrangement links TRBV12-3 or TRBV12-4 to TRBJ1-1; TRBD1 matches 8 bases. This CDR3 region has 20 residues. V lost 2 bases and J lost 0; bases outside the gene matches: 17.